Listed below are T cell receptor beta chains from one sample, sequenced in a study of radiation and T cells in renal cell carcinoma. Repertoires were generated with immunoSEQ multiplex PCR, while TCRdb's copy carries only in-frame clones and drops some. Of 60,000 to 80,000 clones detected, around 80% appear once; the ten largest clones hold 5.5% to 7.5%. The starting material was blood, obtained from a patient whose treatment included radiotherapy and nephrectomy. The receptors originated from a man aged 55 to 70 with renal cell carcinoma. The CDR3 runs from the conserved cysteine through the conserved F or W. Not all rows give a size; the values are once, few, many and, for expanded clones, a class.

v_call,clone_size,cdr3_length,j_call,cdr3_aa
TRBV7-3,-,14,TRBJ2-3,CASSRELPPDTQYF
TRBV4-1,-,15,TRBJ2-7,CASSLRGGTSYEQYF
TRBV11-2,-,14,TRBJ1-2,CASSLWADNYGYTF
TRBV5-1,-,15,TRBJ2-5,CASSLVLAGGETQYF
TRBV5-4,-,14,TRBJ1-2,CASSLGRGGYGYTF
TRBV28,-,13,TRBJ1-1,CATTSTSRTEAFF
TRBV10-3,-,14,TRBJ2-1,CAITSAGVLNEQFF
TRBV30,-,13,TRBJ2-7,CAWKGTGLYEQYF
TRBV13,once,17,TRBJ1-2,CASSLGLIKDRVDGYTF
TRBV28,once,15,TRBJ1-1,CASSVQGATNTEAFF